This TCR beta chain is from a study of blood T cell repertoires in COVID-19. Looking at the study overall: Samples taken during acute and convalescent COVID-19 were collected in the United States, Italy and Spain.

Germline V gives CDR1 SGDLS, CDR2 YYNGEE. V was pared by 0 bases and J by 4 bases, with 11 bases between. This CDR3 spans 15 amino acids. Per the authors' pipeline: Scientists estimated how many nucleated cells there were by amplifying reference gene primers. Sequenced by immunoSEQ multiplex PCR; TCRdb stores in-frame clones only, minus some. The DNA gave D and trimming, while V, J and clone size come from that table. The sample records under 170,000 clones, 80% to 90% being singletons. The chain recombines TRBV9 with TRBJ2-1; D gene ambiguous. The clonotype was recovered from a man in his 70s with acute or convalescent COVID-19. What was sequenced was peripheral blood. This chain's CDR3 is CASSVEAPTYNEQFF. For the CDR3, the DNA is TGTGCCAGCAGCGTAGAAGCGCCGACTTACAATGAGCAGTTCTTC.